Sequencing of this T cell receptor beta chain was carried out in a study of blood T cell repertoires in COVID-19. Across the study: The United States, Italy and Spain provided the acute and convalescent COVID-19 samples. The cDNA or gDNA used as material had been derived from T cells, B-cell-depleted T cells, or PBMCs.

The germline V gene has CDR1 MNHEY and CDR2 SMNVEV (reference sequence). The V gene lost 4 bases and the J gene lost 3 bases, with 4 bases spanning the gap. The CDR3 runs to 11 residues. Per the authors' pipeline: Cell counts per sample came from amplifying reference gene primers. TCRdb's table, derived via immunoSEQ multiplex PCR, lists solely in-frame clones and lacks some. V and J calls and clone size are copied from that table; D and trimming were computed from the DNA. The sample records 93,000 or so clones, 89% being singletons. The receptor was derived from a woman of 80 years or more in a cohort sampled during active COVID-19. Sequencing was carried out using peripheral blood. J is TRBJ2-7 and V is TRBV27; D remains ambiguous. CDR3 protein: CASSSFYEQYF. DNA of the CDR3: TGTGCCAGCAGTTCTTTCTACGAGCAGTACTTC.